One sample yielded the 16 T cell receptor beta chains listed below, sequenced in a study of control samples from healthy donors and cancer patients. Produced via immunoSEQ multiplex PCR; TCRdb's table is partial and in-frame only. The table has more than 60,000 clones, 90% seen once. Material: PBMCs. The receptor source for this set is a man aged 60 to 75 with colorectal cancer.

The rearrangement links TRBV6-5 to TRBJ2-5, with D possibly matching TRBD2 (6 bases). In germline, CDR1 is MNHEY, CDR2 SVGAGI. This CDR3 comprises 14 residues. V dropped 5 bases and J dropped 3 bases, with 13 bases sitting between them. The CDR3 loop reads CASSPSGGKETQYF. In DNA, the CDR3 is TGTGCCAGCAGTCCCTCGGGCGGGAAAGAGACCCAGTACTTC.

This chain uses TRBV30 with TRBJ1-4, with 7 bases identical to TRBD1. The V and J ends lost 8 bases and 4 bases, in that order; junction bases with no gene match: 7. This CDR3 spans 13 amino acids. CDR1 is GTSNPN, CDR2 SVGIG, per germline (reference sequence). The CDR3 region is CATYRGLNEKLFF. The CDR3 region has the DNA TGTGCCACTTACAGGGGACTTAATGAAAAACTGTTTTTT.

This clone was seen once. CDR3 sequence: CASSVRLAPTDTQYF. In DNA, the CDR3 is TGTGCCAGCAGCGTACGTCTAGCGCCCACAGATACGCAGTATTTT. The chain joins TRBV9 to TRBJ2-3; D is possibly TRBD2 (6 bases). The CDR3 loop spans 15 amino acids. Germline CDR1 is SGDLS and CDR2 is YYNGEE. V lost 1 base and J lost 2, with 11 bases in between.

The gene calls are TRBV7-8 and TRBJ1-5, with TRBD1 identical over 9 bases. CDR1 and CDR2 from the germline V gene are SGHVS and FQNEAQ. With 5 bases clipped from V and 4 bases from J, the junction kept 9 bases outside the gene matches. The CDR3 loop spans 16 amino acids. CDR3 loop: CASSRRAQGANQPQHF. The CDR3 bases are TGTGCCAGCAGCCGGAGGGCACAGGGGGCTAATCAGCCCCAGCATTTT.

The chain uses TRBV10-2 and TRBJ2-7; D unresolved. The CDR3 consists of 14 residues. Germline V gives CDR1 WSHSY, CDR2 SAAADI. Deletions cut 7 bases from V and 0 bases from J, with 13 bases between. CDR3 sequence reads: CASMDLQRSYEQYF. CDR3 sequence (DNA): TGCGCCAGCATGGACCTCCAACGCTCCTACGAGCAGTACTTC.

The V gene is TRBV3-1 (or the pseudogene TRBV3-2), the J gene TRBJ1-2; D gene ambiguous. The CDR3 contains 14 residues. Germline CDR1 and CDR2: LGHDT and YNNKEL (reference sequence). V dropped 1 base and J dropped 1 base, with 7 bases sitting between them. In DNA, the CDR3 is TGTGCCAGCAGCCAAGTTGGCGGTAACTATGGCTACACCTTC. It encodes CASSQVGGNYGYTF.

The gene calls are TRBV6-1 and TRBJ1-1, with unresolved D. V was pared by 2 bases and J by 2 bases, with 12 bases between. CDR1 is MNHNS and CDR2 is SASEGT in the germline V gene. The CDR3 totals 15 residues. The chain's CDR3 is CASSESLTVNTEAFF. The CDR3 region has the DNA TGTGCCAGCAGTGAAAGCTTGACGGTAAACACTGAAGCTTTCTTT.

V is TRBV7-6 and J is TRBJ2-3; D call uncertain. Germline lookup yields CDR1 SGHVS and CDR2 FNYEAQ. CDR3 length equals 14 residues. V was clipped by 2 bases and J by 2 bases, with 8 bases between them. The CDR3 protein is CASSLTWDTDTQYF. CDR3 nucleotide sequence: TGTGCCAGCAGCTTAACATGGGACACAGATACGCAGTATTTT.

The rearrangement uses TRBV5-6 and TRBJ1-1, with D uncertain. Looked up from germline, CDR1 is SGHDT and CDR2 is YYEEEE. The CDR3 contains 12 residues. Trimming took off 3 bases at V and 7 bases at J, with 10 bases between the two ends. CDR3 coding DNA: TGTGCCAGCAGCTCCCTACCGCGTGAAGCTTTCTTT. Translating gives CASSSLPREAFF. The full variable domain, with the rest looked up from reference TRBV5-6 and TRBJ1-1, is DAGVTQSPTHLIKTRGQQVTLRCSPKSGHDTVSWYQQALGQGPQFIFQYYEEEERQRGNFPDRFSGHQFPNYSSELNVNALLLGDSALYLCASSSLPREAFFGQGTRLTVV.

V usage is TRBV28 and J usage is TRBJ2-5; D is uncertain. The germline V gene has CDR1 MDHEN and CDR2 SYDVKM. CDR3 length: 11 residues. Between the trimmed V and J ends, which lost 3 bases and 5 bases, there was a span of 4 bases. In nucleotides, the CDR3 is TGTGCCAGCAGTTTCGGGGAGACCCAGTACTTC. Protein product: CASSFGETQYF.

This chain joins TRBV19 and TRBJ1-2; unclear D gene. The length of the CDR3 is 14 residues. Trimming shortened V by 6 bases and J by 7 bases, and 18 bases separated the two germline ends. Germline V CDR1 and CDR2: LNHDA, SQIVND (reference sequence). CDR3 residues: CASSASRGPPGYTF. The CDR3 DNA follows: TGTGCCAGTAGCGCCTCGCGAGGCCCACCTGGCTACACCTTC.

The chain is built from TRBV3-1 (or the pseudogene TRBV3-2) and TRBJ1-1; D is unresolved. CDR3 size: 14 residues. Trimming pared 2 bases from V and 1 base from J, leaving 8 bases between. The germline V gene has CDR1 LGHDT and CDR2 YNNKEL (reference sequence). CDR3 DNA sequence: TGTGCCAGCAGCCAAATGGAGGGGAACACTGAAGCTTTCTTT. Amino acids: CASSQMEGNTEAFF.

This chain uses TRBV7-3 with TRBJ1-3; D gene ambiguous. The V and J ends lost 3 bases and 0 bases respectively, with 9 bases between them. CDR3 length: 15 amino acids. The germline CDR1 and CDR2 sequences are SGHTA and FQGTGA. The CDR3 coding sequence is TGTGCCAGCAGCTTCTTCCGGTACTCTGGAAACACCATATATTTT. The encoded protein is CASSFFRYSGNTIYF.

The CDR3 DNA is TGTGCCACCAGTGATTCAACCGAGACAGGGAACACCGGGGAGCTGTTTTTT. Translating gives CATSDSTETGNTGELFF. The chain employs TRBV24-1 and TRBJ2-2; tentative D call: TRBD1 (6 bases). The germline V gene has CDR1 KGHDR and CDR2 SFDVKD. The germline V and J ends were trimmed by 2 bases and 1 base, with 13 bases remaining between them. The CDR3 is made up of 17 amino acids.

This chain connects TRBV30 to TRBJ1-5; no reliable D call. CDR1 and CDR2 from the germline V gene are GTSNPN and SVGIG (reference sequence). V was shortened by 4 bases and J by 9 bases, with 19 bases between the two germline ends. This CDR3 spans 14 amino acids. CDR3 sequence (DNA): TGTGCCTGGACCGCGGAGGGAATAGGCTGGCCCCAGCATTTT. Translation: CAWTAEGIGWPQHF.

The chain recombines TRBV13 with TRBJ1-3; 7 positions agree with TRBD1. The CDR3 contains 14 residues. With V trimmed by 1 base and J by 4 bases, 1 base remained unmatched. Germline V gene sequence: CDR1 PRHDT, CDR2 FYEKMQ (reference sequence). In DNA form, the CDR3 reads TGTGCCAGCAGCTTAGTGGGACAGGGAAACACCATATATTTT. Translating it yields CASSLVGQGNTIYF. The full variable domain, with the rest looked up from reference TRBV13 and TRBJ1-3, is AAGVIQSPRHLIKEKRETATLKCYPIPRHDTVYWYQQGPGQDPQFLISFYEKMQSDKGSIPDRFSAQQFSDYHSELNMSSLELGDSALYFCASSLVGQGNTIYFGEGSWLTVV.